This T cell receptor (beta chain) emerged from a study of cytomegalovirus exposure and HLA in healthy donors. Primers included in the PCR were 60 Vbeta and 13 Jbeta primers. The table came from immunoSEQ multiplex PCR; TCRdb's copy has only in-frame clones and leaves some out. The table includes about 100,000 clones, 80% to 90% detected once. Points on this clone: The target antigen is unknown.

Regarding the study as a whole: Earlier analysis looked at TCR beta V segments, and most were productive about 90% or about 30% of the time. The majority of CMV-associated TCR beta chains were reported as apparently HLA-restricted in a later analysis. Information on immune exposure was restricted to one variable (CMV serostatus). Presence/absence results assume similar sequencing depth per donor, which may not hold.

Trimming left V 2 bases short and J 0 bases short, with 13 bases between. CDR3 length equals 16 residues. CDR1 and CDR2 from the germline V gene are SGHTA and FQGNSA. Source material: PBMCs. The rearrangement uses TRBV7-2 and TRBJ1-2; D is perhaps TRBD1 (6 bases). The TCR comes from a woman between 18 and 29 years old in good health and CMV-seronegative. The CDR3 protein is CASSLTRAGANYGYTF. The CDR3 DNA reads TGTGCCAGCAGCTTAACGAGGGCAGGGGCTAACTATGGCTACACCTTC. The full variable domain, rest sourced from reference TRBV7-2 and TRBJ1-2, is GAGVSQSPSNKVTEKGKDVELRCDPISGHTALYWYRQSLGQGLEFLIYFQGNSAPDKSGLPSDRFSAERTGGSVSTLTIQRTQQEDSAVYLCASSLTRAGANYGYTFGSGTRLTVV.